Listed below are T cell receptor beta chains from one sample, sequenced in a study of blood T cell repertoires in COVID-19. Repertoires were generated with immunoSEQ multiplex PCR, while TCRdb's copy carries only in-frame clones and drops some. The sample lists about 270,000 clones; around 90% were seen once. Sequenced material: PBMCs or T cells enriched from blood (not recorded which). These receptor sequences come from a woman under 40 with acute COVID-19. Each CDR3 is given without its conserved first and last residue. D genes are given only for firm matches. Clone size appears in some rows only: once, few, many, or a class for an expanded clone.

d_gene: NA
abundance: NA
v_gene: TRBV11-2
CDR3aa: ASSLNRNQPQH

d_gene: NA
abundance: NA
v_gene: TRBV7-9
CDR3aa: ASSFPRQLNTGELF

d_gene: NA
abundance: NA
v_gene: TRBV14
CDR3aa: ASSQVGGGSYEQY

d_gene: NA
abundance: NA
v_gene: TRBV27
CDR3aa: ASSFGSYNEQF

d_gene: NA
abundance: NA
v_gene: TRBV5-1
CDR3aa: ASSLWPYNEQF

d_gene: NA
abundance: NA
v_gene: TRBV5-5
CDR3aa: ASSLFQEEPVNTEAF

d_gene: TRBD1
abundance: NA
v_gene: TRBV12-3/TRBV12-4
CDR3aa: ASSSGQGDTIY

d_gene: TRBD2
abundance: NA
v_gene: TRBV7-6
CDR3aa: ASSYSSGRANNEQF

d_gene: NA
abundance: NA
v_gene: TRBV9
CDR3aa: ASSERDWNTEAF

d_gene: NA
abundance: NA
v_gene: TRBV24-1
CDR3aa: ATSVGGQVNQPQH

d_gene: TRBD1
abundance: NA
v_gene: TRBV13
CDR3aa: ASSLGLGQGAPGNTIY

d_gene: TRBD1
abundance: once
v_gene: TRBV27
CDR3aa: ASSRDPGTGPYNEQF

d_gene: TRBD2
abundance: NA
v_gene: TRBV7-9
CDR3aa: ASSLTTSEETQY

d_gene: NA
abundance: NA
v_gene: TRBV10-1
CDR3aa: ASTTATDTQY

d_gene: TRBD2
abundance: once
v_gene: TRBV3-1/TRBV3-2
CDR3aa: ASSQPGLVVNEQF

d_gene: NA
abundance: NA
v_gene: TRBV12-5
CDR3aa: ASGSNLADTQY

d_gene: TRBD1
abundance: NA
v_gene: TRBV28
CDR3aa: ASGQGTHTEAF

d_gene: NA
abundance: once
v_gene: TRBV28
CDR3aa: ASRPQGNSYEQY

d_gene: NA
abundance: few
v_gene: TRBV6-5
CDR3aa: ASSPRDNSYEQY

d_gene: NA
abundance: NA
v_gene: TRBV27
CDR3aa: ASRRDSPTGELF

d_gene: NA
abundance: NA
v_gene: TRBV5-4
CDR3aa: ASSSGLSGTEAF

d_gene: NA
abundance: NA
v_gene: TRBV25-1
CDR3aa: ASAGSRAEAF

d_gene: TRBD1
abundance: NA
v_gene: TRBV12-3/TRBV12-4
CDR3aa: ASSQGQGGEQY

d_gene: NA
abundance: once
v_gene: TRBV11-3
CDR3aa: ASSLDGRNEQY

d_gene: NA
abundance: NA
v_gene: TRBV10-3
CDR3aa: AISTNQETQY

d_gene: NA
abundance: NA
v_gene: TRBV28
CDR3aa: ASSLSGYREQF

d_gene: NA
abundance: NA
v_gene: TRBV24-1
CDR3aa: ATSDPGRGGSGNTIY

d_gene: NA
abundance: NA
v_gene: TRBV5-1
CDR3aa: ASSLESLEASYNEQF

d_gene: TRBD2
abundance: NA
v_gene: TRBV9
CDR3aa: ASSVEPAGGYEQF

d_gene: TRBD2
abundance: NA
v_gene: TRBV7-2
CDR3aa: ASSASSGRPPLDEQY

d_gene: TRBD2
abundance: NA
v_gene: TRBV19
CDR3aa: ASSKLAGVLNEQF

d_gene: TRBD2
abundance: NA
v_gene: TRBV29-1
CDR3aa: SVGGGRGEQF